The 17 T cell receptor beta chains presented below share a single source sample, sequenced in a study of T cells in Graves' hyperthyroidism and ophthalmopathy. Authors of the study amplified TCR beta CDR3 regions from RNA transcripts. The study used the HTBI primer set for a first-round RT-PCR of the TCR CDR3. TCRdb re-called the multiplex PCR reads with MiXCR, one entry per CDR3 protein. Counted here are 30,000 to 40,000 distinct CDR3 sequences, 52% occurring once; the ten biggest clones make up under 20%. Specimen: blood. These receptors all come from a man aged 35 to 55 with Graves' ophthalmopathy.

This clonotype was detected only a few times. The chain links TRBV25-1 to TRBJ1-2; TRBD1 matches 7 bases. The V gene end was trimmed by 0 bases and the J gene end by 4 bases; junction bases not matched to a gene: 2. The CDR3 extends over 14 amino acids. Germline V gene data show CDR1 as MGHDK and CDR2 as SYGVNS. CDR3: CASSEYKGAYGYTF. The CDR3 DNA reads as TGTGCCAGCAGTGAATATAAGGGGGCCTATGGCTACACCTTC.

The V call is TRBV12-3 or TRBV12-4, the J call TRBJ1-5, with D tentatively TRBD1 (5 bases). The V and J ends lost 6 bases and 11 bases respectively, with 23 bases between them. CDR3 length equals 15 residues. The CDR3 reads CASSRGTEGRETQHF. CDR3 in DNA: TGTGCCAGCAGCCGGGGGACGGAGGGTAGGGAGACCCAGCATTTT.

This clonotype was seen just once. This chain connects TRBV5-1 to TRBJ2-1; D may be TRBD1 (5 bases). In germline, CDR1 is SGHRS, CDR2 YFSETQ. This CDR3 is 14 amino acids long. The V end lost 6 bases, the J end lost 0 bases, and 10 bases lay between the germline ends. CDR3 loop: CASTPGHSYNEQFF. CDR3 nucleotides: TGCGCCAGCACCCCTGGACACTCCTACAATGAGCAGTTCTTC.

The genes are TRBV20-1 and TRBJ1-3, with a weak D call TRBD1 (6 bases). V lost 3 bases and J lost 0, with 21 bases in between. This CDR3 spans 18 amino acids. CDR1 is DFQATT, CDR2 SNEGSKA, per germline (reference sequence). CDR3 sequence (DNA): TGCAGTGCTAGGACCGGGCTGGGGGGGCCTAACTCTGGAAACACCATATATTTT. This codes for CSARTGLGGPNSGNTIYF.

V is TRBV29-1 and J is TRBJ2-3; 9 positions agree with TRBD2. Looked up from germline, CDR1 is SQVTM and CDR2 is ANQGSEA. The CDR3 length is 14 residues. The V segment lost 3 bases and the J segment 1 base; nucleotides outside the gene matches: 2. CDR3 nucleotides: TGCAGCGTTGATGTAGCGGGAGGCACAGATACGCAGTATTTT. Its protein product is CSVDVAGGTDTQYF.

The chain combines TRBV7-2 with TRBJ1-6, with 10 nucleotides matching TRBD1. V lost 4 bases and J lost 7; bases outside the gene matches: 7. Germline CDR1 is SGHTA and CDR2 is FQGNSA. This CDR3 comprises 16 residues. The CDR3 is CASSSPGTGVNSPLHF. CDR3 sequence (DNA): TGTGCCAGCAGCTCCCCAGGGACAGGGGTCAATTCACCCCTCCACTTT.

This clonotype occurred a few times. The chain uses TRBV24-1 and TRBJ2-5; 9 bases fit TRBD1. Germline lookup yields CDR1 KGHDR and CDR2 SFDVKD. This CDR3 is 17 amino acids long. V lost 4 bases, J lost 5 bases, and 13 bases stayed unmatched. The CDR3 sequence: CATSDPGTGTTGETQYF. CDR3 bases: TGTGCCACCAGTGACCCCGGGACAGGGACCACCGGGGAGACCCAGTACTTC.

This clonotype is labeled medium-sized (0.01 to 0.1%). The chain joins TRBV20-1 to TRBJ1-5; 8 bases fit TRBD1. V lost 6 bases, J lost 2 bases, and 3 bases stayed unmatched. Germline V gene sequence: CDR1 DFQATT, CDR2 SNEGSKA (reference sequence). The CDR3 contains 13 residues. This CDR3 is CSAQGAGNQPQHF. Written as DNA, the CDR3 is TGCAGTGCGCAGGGGGCAGGCAATCAGCCCCAGCATTTT.

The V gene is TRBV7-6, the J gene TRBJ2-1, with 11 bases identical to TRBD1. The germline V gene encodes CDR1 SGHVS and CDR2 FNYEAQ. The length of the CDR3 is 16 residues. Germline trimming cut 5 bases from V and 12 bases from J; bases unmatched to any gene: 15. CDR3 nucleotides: TGTGCCAGCAGCCTAGGGACAGGGGGTTCCACAGATACGCAGTTCTTC. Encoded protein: CASSLGTGGSTDTQFF.

CDR3 DNA: TGTGCCAGCAGTGATGGTTACAGAACCTACGAGCAGGGATTCACTGAAGCTTTCTTT. This gives the protein CASSDGYRTYEQGFTEAFF. The rearrangement joins TRBV2 to TRBJ1-1; TRBD1 might be the D (5 bases). Trimming took 3 bases from V and 4 from J, leaving 27 bases between them. CDR1 and CDR2 (germline): SNHLY, FYNNEI. This CDR3 is built from 19 residues. Variable domain in full (rest from reference TRBV2 and TRBJ1-1): EPEVTQTPSHQVTQMGQEVILRCVPISNHLYFYWYRQILGQKVEFLVSFYNNEISEKSEIFDDQFSVERPDGSNFTLKIRSTKLEDSAMYFCASSDGYRTYEQGFTEAFFGQGTRLTVV.

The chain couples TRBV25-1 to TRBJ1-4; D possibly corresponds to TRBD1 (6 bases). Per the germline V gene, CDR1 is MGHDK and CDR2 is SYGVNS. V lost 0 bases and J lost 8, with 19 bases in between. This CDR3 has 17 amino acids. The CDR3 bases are TGTGCCAGCAGTGAATATAACGCGCACAGGGTAGGAGAAAAACTGTTTTTT. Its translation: CASSEYNAHRVGEKLFF.

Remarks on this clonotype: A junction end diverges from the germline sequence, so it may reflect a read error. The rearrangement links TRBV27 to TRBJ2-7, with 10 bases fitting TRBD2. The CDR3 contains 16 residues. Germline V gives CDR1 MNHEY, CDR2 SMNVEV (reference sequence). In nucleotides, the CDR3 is TGTGTCAGCAGTTTATCAGAGGGACTAGCGAAGTACGAGCAGTACTTC. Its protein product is CVSSLSEGLAKYEQYF.

CDR3 region: CASSSGLAGGGEQFF. CDR3 sequence (DNA): TGTGCCAGCAGCTCGGGACTAGCGGGAGGTGGTGAGCAGTTCTTC. The chain employs TRBV7-8 and TRBJ2-1; 15 positions match TRBD2. V lost 4 bases and J lost 9; bases outside the gene matches: 4. Germline-derived CDR1 and CDR2 are SGHVS and FQNEAQ. There are 15 residues in the CDR3.

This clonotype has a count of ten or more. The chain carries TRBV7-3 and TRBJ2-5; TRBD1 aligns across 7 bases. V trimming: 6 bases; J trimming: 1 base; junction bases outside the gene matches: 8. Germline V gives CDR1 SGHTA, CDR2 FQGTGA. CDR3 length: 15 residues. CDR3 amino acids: CASSDTGTAQETQYF. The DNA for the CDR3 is TGTGCCAGCAGTGATACCGGGACAGCCCAAGAGACCCAGTACTTC.

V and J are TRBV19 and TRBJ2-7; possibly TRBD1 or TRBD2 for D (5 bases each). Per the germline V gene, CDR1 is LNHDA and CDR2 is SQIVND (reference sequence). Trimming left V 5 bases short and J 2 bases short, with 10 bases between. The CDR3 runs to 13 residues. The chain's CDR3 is CASSPGAAYEQYF. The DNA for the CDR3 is TGTGCCAGTAGTCCCGGGGCTGCCTACGAGCAGTACTTC.

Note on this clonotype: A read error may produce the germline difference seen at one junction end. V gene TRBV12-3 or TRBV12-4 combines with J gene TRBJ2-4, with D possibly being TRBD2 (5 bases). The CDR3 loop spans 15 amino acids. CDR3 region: CASSLALIAKNSQYF. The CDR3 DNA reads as TGTGCTAGCAGTTTAGCGCTGATAGCCAAAAACAGTCAGTACTTC.

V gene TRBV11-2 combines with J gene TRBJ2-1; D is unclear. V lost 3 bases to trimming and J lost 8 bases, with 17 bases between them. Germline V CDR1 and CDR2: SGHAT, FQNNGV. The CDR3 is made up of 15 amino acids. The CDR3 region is CASSFEQEAGDEQFF. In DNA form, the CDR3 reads TGTGCCAGCAGCTTCGAACAAGAAGCTGGTGATGAGCAGTTCTTC.